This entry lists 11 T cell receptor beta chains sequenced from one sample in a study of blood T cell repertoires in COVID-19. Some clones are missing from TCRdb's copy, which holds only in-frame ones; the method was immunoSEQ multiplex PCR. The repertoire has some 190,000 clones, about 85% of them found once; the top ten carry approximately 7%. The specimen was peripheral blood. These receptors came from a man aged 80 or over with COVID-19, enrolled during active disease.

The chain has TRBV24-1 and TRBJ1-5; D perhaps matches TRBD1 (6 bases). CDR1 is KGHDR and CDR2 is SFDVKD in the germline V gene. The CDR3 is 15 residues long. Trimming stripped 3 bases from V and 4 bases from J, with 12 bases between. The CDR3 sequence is CATSDQGFGNQPQHF. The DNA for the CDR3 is TGTGCCACCAGTGATCAGGGGTTTGGTAATCAGCCCCAGCATTTT.

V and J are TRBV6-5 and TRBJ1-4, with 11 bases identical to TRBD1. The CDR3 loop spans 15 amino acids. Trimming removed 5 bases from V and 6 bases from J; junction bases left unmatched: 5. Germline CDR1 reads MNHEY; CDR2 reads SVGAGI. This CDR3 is CASSRRDRGYEKLFF. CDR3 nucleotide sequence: TGTGCCAGCAGTCGTCGGGACAGGGGGTATGAAAAACTGTTTTTT.

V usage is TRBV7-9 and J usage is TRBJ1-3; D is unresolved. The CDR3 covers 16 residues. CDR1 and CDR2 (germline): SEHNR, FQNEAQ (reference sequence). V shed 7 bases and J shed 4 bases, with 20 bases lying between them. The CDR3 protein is CASTLRQTEGGNTIYF. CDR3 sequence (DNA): TGTGCCAGCACCCTCAGACAAACCGAGGGCGGAAACACCATATATTTT.

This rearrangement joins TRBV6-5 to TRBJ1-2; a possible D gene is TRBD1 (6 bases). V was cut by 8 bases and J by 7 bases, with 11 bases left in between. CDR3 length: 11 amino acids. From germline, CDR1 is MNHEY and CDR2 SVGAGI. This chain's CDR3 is CASATRGGYTF. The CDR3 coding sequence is TGTGCCAGCGCCACCAGGGGTGGCTACACCTTC.

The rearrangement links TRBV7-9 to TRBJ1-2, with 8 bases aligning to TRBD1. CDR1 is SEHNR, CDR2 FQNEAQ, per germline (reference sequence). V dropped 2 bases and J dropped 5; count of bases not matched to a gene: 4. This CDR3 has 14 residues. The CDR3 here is CASSLSRGQYGYTF. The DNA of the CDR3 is TGTGCCAGCAGCTTATCCAGGGGGCAATATGGCTACACCTTC.

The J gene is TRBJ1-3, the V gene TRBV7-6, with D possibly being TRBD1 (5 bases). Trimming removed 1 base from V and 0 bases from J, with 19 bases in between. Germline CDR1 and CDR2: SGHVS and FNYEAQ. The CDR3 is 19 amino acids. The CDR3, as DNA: TGTGCCAGCAGCTTAGAGGCCCAGGGTTCGACATCCTCTGGAAACACCATATATTTT. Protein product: CASSLEAQGSTSSGNTIYF.

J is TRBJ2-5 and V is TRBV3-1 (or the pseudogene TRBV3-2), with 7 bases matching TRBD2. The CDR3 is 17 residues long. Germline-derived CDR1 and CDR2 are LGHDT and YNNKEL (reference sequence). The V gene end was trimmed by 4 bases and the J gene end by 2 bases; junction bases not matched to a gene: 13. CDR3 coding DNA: TGTGCCAGCAGCCTCCCTCGGGGGAGCGGGGTACAAGAGACCCAGTACTTC. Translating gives CASSLPRGSGVQETQYF.

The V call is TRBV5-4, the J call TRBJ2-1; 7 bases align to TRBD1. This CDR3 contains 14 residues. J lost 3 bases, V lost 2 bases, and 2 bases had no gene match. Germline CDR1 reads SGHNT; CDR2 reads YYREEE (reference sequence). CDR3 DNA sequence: TGTGCCAGCAGCTTTAACAGGGGCTACAATGAGCAGTTCTTC. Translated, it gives CASSFNRGYNEQFF.

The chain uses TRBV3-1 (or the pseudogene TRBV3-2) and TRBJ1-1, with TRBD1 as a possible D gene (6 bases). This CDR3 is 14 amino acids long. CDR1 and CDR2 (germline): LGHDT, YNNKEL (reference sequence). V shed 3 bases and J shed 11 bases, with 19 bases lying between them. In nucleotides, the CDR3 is TGTGCCAGCAGCCACTCCGGGGGGGGCTCGGAGGCTTTCTTT. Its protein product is CASSHSGGGSEAFF.

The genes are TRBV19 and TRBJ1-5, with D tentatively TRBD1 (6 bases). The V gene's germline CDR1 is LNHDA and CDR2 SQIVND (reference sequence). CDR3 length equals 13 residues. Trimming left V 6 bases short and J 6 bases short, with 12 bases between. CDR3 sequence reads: CASSGTQGQPQHF. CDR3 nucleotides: TGTGCCAGTAGCGGAACACAGGGTCAGCCCCAGCATTTT.

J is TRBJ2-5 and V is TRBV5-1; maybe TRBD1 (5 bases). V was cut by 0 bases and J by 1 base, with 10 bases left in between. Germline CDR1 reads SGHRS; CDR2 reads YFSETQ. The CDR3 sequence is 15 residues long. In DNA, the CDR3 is TGCGCCAGCAGCTTGGGACAGCCGACCCAAGAGACCCAGTACTTC. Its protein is CASSLGQPTQETQYF.